This T cell receptor beta chain emerged from a study of OX40 agonist ivuxolimab in advanced cancers. As for the study in general: Every 2 weeks, patients got intravenous ivuxolimab at one of six dose levels (0.01-10 mg/kg).

Enrollment shut out patients with autoimmune disease history or systemic immunosuppression. Blood specimens came from baseline, cycle 4 day 1, and cycle 7 day 1. This CDR3 spans 10 amino acids. Trimming removed 6 bases from V and 10 bases from J, with 9 bases in between. CDR1 and CDR2 (germline): MNHEY, SVGAGI. TCRdb's table, derived via immunoSEQ multiplex PCR, lists solely in-frame clones and lacks some. Of fewer than 70,000 clones in the sample, approximately 82% were seen once. This specimen consisted of CD4+ or CD8+ T cells sorted from blood, obtained in a trial of the OX40 agonist ivuxolimab. The sequence came from an adult with an advanced solid tumor such as melanoma, head and neck, liver or kidney cancer. The chain links TRBV6-5 to TRBJ1-1; no clear D. Here the CDR3 reads CASSLRTAFF. In nucleotides, the CDR3 is TGTGCCAGCAGCCTCCGAACAGCTTTCTTT.